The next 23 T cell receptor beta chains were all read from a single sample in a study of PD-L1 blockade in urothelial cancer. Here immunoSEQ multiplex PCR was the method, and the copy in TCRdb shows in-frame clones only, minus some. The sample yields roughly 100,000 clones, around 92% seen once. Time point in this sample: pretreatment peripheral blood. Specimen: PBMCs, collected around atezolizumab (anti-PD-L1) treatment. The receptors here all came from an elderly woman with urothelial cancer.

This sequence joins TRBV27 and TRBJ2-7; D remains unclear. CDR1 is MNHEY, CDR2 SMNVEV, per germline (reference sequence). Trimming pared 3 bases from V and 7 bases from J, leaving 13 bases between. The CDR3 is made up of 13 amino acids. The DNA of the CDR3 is TGTGCCAGCAGTTTTAATGCCATCGGGGAGCAGTACTTC. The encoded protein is CASSFNAIGEQYF.

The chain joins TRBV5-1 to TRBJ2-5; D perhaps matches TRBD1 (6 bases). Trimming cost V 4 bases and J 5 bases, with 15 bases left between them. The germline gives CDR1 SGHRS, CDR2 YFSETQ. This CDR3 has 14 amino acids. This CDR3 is CASSGVGAGETQYF. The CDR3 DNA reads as TGCGCCAGCAGCGGGGTGGGGGCCGGGGAGACCCAGTACTTC.

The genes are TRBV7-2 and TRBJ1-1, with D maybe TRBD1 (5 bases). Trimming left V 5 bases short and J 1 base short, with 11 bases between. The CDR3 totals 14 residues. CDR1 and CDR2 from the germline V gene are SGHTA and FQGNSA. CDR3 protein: CASSHGGSNTEAFF. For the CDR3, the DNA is TGTGCCAGCAGCCACGGGGGGTCGAACACTGAAGCTTTCTTT.

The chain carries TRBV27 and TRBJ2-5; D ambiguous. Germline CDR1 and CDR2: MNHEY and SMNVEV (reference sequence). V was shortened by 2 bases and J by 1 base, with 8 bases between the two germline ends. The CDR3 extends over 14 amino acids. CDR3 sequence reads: CASSLVFGQETQYF. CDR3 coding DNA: TGTGCCAGCAGTTTAGTCTTCGGCCAAGAGACCCAGTACTTC.

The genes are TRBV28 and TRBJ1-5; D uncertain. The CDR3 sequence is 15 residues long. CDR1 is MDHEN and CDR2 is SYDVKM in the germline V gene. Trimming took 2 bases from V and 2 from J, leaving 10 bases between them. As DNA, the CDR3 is TGTGCCAGCAGTTTACCCCAAGCCGGCAATCAGCCCCAGCATTTT. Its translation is CASSLPQAGNQPQHF. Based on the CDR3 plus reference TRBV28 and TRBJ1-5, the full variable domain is DVKVTQSSRYLVKRTGEKVFLECVQDMDHENMFWYRQDPGLGLRLIYFSYDVKMKEKGDIPEGYSVSREKKERFSLILESASTNQTSMYLCASSLPQAGNQPQHFGDGTRLSIL.

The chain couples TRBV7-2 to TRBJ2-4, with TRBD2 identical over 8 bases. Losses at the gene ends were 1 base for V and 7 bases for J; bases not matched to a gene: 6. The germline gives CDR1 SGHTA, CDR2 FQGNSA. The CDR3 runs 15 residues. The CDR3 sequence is CASSLELSGSNIQYF. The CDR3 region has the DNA TGTGCCAGCAGCTTAGAATTGAGCGGGAGTAACATTCAGTACTTC.

The CDR3 DNA sequence: TGTGCCAGCAGTTTAACACAGGGGAACACTGAAGCTTTCTTT. Protein product: CASSLTQGNTEAFF. This chain uses TRBV28 with TRBJ1-1, with D maybe TRBD1 (6 bases). CDR1 MDHEN and CDR2 SYDVKM come from the germline V gene. The CDR3 consists of 14 residues. Deletions cut 2 bases from V and 1 base from J, with 8 bases between.

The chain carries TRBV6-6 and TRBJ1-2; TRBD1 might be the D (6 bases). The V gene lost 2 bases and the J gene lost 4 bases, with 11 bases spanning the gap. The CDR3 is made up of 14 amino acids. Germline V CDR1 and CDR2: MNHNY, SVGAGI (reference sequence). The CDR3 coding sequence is TGTGCCAGCAGTTACCCCGGACAGAGCTATGGCTACACCTTC. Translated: CASSYPGQSYGYTF.

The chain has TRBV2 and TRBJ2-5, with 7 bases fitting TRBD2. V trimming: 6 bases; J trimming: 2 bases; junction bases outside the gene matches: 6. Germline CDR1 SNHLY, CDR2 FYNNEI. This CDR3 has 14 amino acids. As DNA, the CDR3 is TGTGCCAGCAGATCCAGCGGGACGCAAGAGACCCAGTACTTC. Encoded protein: CASRSSGTQETQYF.

CDR3 region: CASSLDRLGGLEQYF. CDR3 coding DNA: TGTGCCAGCAGCTTAGATCGTTTGGGGGGACTCGAGCAGTACTTC. This sequence joins TRBV11-2 and TRBJ2-7; D is possibly TRBD2 (6 bases). CDR1 SGHAT and CDR2 FQNNGV come from the germline V gene. Trimming took 0 bases from V and 6 from J, leaving 15 bases between them. There are 15 residues in the CDR3.

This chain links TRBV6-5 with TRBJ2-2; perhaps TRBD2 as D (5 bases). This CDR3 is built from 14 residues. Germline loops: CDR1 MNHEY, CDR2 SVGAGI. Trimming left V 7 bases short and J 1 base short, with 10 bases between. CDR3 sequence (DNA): TGTGCCAGCAAACGCGGACTGAACACCGGGGAGCTGTTTTTT. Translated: CASKRGLNTGELFF.

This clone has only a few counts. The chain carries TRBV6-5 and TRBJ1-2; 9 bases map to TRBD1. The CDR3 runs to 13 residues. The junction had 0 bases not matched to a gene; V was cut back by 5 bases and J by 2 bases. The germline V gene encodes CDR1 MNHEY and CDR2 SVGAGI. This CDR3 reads CASSGQGNYGYTF. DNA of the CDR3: TGTGCCAGCAGTGGACAGGGGAACTATGGCTACACCTTC.

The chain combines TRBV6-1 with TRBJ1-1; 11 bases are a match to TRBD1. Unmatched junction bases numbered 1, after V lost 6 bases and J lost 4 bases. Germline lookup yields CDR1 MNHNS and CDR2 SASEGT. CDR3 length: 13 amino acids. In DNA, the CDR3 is TGTGCCAGCAGGGGACAGGGGGGCACTGAAGCTTTCTTT. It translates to CASRGQGGTEAFF.

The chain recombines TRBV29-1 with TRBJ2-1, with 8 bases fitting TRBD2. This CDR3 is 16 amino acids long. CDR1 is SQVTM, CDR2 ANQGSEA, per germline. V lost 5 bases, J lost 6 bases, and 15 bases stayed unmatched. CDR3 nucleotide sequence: TGCAGCGTTCGAAAGCCGTCCGGGAGGGCGGGCAATGAGCAGTTCTTC. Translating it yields CSVRKPSGRAGNEQFF.

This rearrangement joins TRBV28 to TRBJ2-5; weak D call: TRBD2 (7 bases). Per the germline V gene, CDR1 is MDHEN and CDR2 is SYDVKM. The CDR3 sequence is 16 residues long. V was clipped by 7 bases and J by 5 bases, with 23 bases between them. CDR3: CASIESGGRLRETQYF. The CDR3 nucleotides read TGTGCCAGCATTGAGTCCGGGGGGCGCCTGCGGGAGACCCAGTACTTC.

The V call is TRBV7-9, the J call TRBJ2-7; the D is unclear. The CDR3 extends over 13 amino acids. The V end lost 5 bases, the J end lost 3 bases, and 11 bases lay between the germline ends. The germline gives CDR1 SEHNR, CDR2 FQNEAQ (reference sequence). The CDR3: CASSPLGYYEQYF. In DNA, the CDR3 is TGTGCCAGCAGCCCCTTGGGCTACTACGAGCAGTACTTC.

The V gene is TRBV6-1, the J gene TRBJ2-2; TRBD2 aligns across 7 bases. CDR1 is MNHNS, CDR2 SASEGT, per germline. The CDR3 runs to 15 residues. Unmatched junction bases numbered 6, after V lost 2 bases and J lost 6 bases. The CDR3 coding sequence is TGTGCCAGCAGTGAAAATGCGGGAGTGGCCGGGGAGCTGTTTTTT. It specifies CASSENAGVAGELFF.

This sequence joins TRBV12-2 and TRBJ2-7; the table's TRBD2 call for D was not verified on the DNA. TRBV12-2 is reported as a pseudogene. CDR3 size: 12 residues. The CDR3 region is CASRLGIYEQYF. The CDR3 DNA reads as TGTGCAAGTCGCTTAGGTATCTACGAGCAGTACTTC.

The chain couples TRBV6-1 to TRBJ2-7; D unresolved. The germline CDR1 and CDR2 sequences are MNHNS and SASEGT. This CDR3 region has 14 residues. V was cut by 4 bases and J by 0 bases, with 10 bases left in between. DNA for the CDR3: TGTGCCAGCAGTGCCTACAGCAGCTCCTACGAGCAGTACTTC. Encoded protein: CASSAYSSSYEQYF.

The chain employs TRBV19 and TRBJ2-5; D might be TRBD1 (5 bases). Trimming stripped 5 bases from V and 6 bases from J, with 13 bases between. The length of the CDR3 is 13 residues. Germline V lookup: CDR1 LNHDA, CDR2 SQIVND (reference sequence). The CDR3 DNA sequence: TGTGCCAGTAGTCAGGTGTCAGGGAAGACCCAGTACTTC. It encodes CASSQVSGKTQYF.

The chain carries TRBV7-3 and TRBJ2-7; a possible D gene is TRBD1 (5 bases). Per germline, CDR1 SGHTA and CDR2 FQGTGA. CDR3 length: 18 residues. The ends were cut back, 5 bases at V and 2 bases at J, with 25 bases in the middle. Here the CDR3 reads CASSVDRTVSPGPYEQYF. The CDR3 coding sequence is TGTGCCAGCAGCGTCGACAGAACTGTGTCCCCCGGGCCCTACGAGCAGTACTTC.

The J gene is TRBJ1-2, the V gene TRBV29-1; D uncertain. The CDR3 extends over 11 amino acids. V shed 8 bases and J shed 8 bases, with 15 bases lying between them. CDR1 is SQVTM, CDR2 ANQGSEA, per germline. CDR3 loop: CSSSGIAGYTF. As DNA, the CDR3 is TGCAGCTCCTCGGGGATCGCCGGCTACACCTTC.

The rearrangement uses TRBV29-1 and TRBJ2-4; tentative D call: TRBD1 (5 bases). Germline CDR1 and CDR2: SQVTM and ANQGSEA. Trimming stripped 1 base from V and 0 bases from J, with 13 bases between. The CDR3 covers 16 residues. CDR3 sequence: CSVEGLQGLAKNIQYF. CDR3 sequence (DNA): TGCAGCGTTGAAGGGCTTCAGGGCCTAGCCAAAAACATTCAGTACTTC.